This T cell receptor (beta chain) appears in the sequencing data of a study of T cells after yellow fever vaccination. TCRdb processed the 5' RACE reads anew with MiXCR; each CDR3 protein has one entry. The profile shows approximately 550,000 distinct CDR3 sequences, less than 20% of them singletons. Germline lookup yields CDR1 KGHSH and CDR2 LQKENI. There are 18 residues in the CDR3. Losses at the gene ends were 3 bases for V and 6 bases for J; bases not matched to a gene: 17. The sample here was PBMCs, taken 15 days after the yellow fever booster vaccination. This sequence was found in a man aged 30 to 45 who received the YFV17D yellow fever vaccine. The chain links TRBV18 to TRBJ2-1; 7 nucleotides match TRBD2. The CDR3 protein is CASSPGILRGSGLNEQFF. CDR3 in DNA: TGTGCCAGCTCACCTGGAATCCTCCGCGGGAGTGGTCTCAATGAGCAGTTCTTC.